The next 23 T cell receptor beta chains were all read from a single sample in a study of cytomegalovirus exposure and HLA in healthy donors. Clones were read by immunoSEQ multiplex PCR, and TCRdb kept only the in-frame ones, dropping some. The sample contains around 140,000 clones, roughly 89% of which appear only once. Sequencing was carried out using PBMCs. The receptors were sampled from a man aged 18 to 30 in good health and CMV-seropositive.

The CDR3 loop is CSVPIWASGRRNEQFF. The CDR3 DNA is TGCAGCGTCCCCATTTGGGCTAGCGGGAGAAGGAATGAGCAGTTCTTC. The gene calls are TRBV29-1 and TRBJ2-1, with 10 bases identical to TRBD2. The CDR3 covers 16 residues. Germline CDR1 and CDR2: SQVTM and ANQGSEA. The V gene end was trimmed by 6 bases and the J gene end by 7 bases; junction bases not matched to a gene: 15.

The chain has TRBV30 and TRBJ2-2, with 11 nucleotides matching TRBD2. The CDR3 length is 17 residues. The germline V gene encodes CDR1 GTSNPN and CDR2 SVGIG (reference sequence). V shed 3 bases and J 0 bases; nucleotides not matched to a gene: 6. As DNA, the CDR3 is TGTGCCTGGAGCGCCGGGACTAGCGGTACGAACACCGGGGAGCTGTTTTTT. It yields the protein CAWSAGTSGTNTGELFF.

The rearrangement links TRBV29-1 to TRBJ2-1; no firm D call. CDR1 SQVTM and CDR2 ANQGSEA come from the germline V gene. The CDR3 is 11 residues long. Between the trimmed V and J ends, which lost 6 bases and 4 bases, there was a span of 7 bases. Written as DNA, the CDR3 is TGCAGCGTCCCCCTTTACAATGAGCAGTTCTTC. Translating gives CSVPLYNEQFF.

CDR3 DNA sequence: TGCGCCAGCAGCTTGGGACTGGCGGGAGGGACCGGGGAGCTGTTTTTT. Translated, it gives CASSLGLAGGTGELFF. The chain links TRBV5-1 to TRBJ2-2, with 9 positions matching TRBD2. The germline V gene encodes CDR1 SGHRS and CDR2 YFSETQ. J lost 5 bases, V lost 0 bases, and 5 bases had no gene match. The CDR3 is made up of 16 amino acids.

V usage is TRBV18 and J usage is TRBJ2-7, with TRBD2 matching 14 bases. Germline V CDR1 and CDR2: KGHSH, LQKENI. V lost 2 bases, J lost 12 bases, and 9 bases stayed unmatched. This CDR3 region has 15 residues. The CDR3 is CASSPGTSGRNRWYF. The CDR3 bases are TGTGCCAGCTCACCAGGGACTAGCGGGAGAAACAGGTGGTACTTC.

V is TRBV6-4 and J is TRBJ2-1, with 12 bases identical to TRBD2. V was pared by 3 bases and J by 8 bases, with 2 bases of the junction left unmatched. The CDR3 loop spans 14 amino acids. CDR1 is MRHNA and CDR2 is SNTAGT in the germline V gene. CDR3 loop: CASSETSGGYEQFF. DNA of the CDR3: TGTGCCAGCAGTGAGACTAGCGGGGGTTATGAGCAGTTCTTC.

This clone has just one count. In nucleotides, the CDR3 is TGTGCCAGCAGTGAAGCCGGACAGGGGGACAATCAGCCCCAGCATTTT. This gives the protein CASSEAGQGDNQPQHF. The gene calls are TRBV6-1 and TRBJ1-5; 10 positions match TRBD1. The J segment lost 3 bases and the V segment lost 0 bases, leaving 2 bases of the junction unmatched. This CDR3 comprises 16 residues. In germline, CDR1 is MNHNS, CDR2 SASEGT.

The rearrangement uses TRBV7-9 and TRBJ2-3, with 10 bases that match TRBD2. V shed 5 bases, J shed 5 bases, and the junction held 4 bases outside the gene matches. This CDR3 spans 14 amino acids. Germline V gene sequence: CDR1 SEHNR, CDR2 FQNEAQ (reference sequence). The CDR3 reads CASSPSGSVDTQYF. The CDR3 DNA reads TGTGCCAGCAGCCCTAGCGGGAGCGTAGATACGCAGTATTTT.

V and J are TRBV4-1 and TRBJ2-7; 8 bases line up with TRBD1. In germline, CDR1 is MGHRA, CDR2 YSYEKL. Losses at the gene ends were 1 base for V and 4 bases for J; bases not matched to a gene: 9. The CDR3 runs to 16 residues. CDR3 sequence: CASSQGPGQVPYEQYF. For the CDR3, the DNA is TGCGCCAGCAGCCAAGGACCGGGACAGGTCCCTTACGAGCAGTACTTC.

The CDR3 DNA sequence: TGTGCCAGCAGTCCCTCGCGGGGCACAGATACGCAGTATTTT. As protein: CASSPSRGTDTQYF. V is TRBV25-1 and J is TRBJ2-3, with D possibly matching TRBD2 (5 bases). Trimming took 5 bases from V and 1 from J, leaving 10 bases between them. This CDR3 has 14 amino acids. Germline loops: CDR1 MGHDK, CDR2 SYGVNS.

The chain recombines TRBV10-3 with TRBJ1-6; 8 nucleotides align to TRBD1. Germline V gene data show CDR1 as ENHRY and CDR2 as SYGVKD. The junction had 5 bases not matched to a gene; V was cut back by 11 bases and J by 5 bases. The CDR3 sequence is 13 residues long. The CDR3 bases are TGTGCCGCGGGGACAGGTAATAATTCACCCCTCCACTTT. Its translation is CAAGTGNNSPLHF.

CDR3 nucleotide sequence: TGTGCTAGTGGTTTGGTACTACAGGCGAGCACCGGGGAGCTGTTTTTT. Amino acids: CASGLVLQASTGELFF. The J gene is TRBJ2-2, the V gene TRBV12-5, with a tentative D call TRBD1 (5 bases). Between the trimmed V and J ends, which lost 0 bases and 4 bases, there was a span of 12 bases. Germline CDR1 is LGHNT and CDR2 is FRNRAP. This CDR3 is 16 amino acids long.

The V gene is TRBV6-1, the J gene TRBJ2-7; TRBD1 agrees at 9 bases. Germline CDR1 MNHNS, CDR2 SASEGT. Germline trimming cut 8 bases from V and 2 bases from J; bases unmatched to any gene: 10. This CDR3 is 15 amino acids long. CDR3 loop: CASFLGGTGTYEQYF. The CDR3 nucleotides are TGTGCCAGCTTTCTTGGGGGGACAGGGACCTACGAGCAGTACTTC.

V and J are TRBV19 and TRBJ1-5; D is undetermined. CDR1 and CDR2 (germline): LNHDA, SQIVND (reference sequence). Trimming removed 7 bases at V and 4 bases at J, with 17 bases between. This CDR3 comprises 15 residues. Here the CDR3 reads CASNLGLGGNQPQHF. The CDR3 nucleotides read TGTGCCAGTAACCTGGGTCTCGGAGGAAATCAGCCCCAGCATTTT.

The chain combines TRBV19 with TRBJ2-1; TRBD1 aligns across 8 bases. Germline V CDR1 and CDR2: LNHDA, SQIVND (reference sequence). V was pared by 3 bases and J by 10 bases, with 2 bases of the junction left unmatched. The CDR3 is made up of 12 amino acids. The DNA of the CDR3 is TGTGCCAGTAGTATGGGACAGGTGGAGCAGTTCTTC. Protein product: CASSMGQVEQFF. Combining the CDR3 with reference TRBV19 and TRBJ2-1 gives the whole variable domain DGGITQSPKYLFRKEGQNVTLSCEQNLNHDAMYWYRQDPGQGLRLIYYSQIVNDFQKGDIAEGYSVSREKKESFPLTVTSAQKNPTAFYLCASSMGQVEQFFGPGTRLTVL.

A single count supports this clone. The chain couples TRBV18 to TRBJ2-3; TRBD2 aligns across 9 bases. The CDR3 spans 17 residues. The V segment lost 1 base and the J segment 2 bases; nucleotides outside the gene matches: 7. Germline V gene sequence: CDR1 KGHSH, CDR2 LQKENI. CDR3 nucleotide sequence: TGTGCCAGCTCACCACTGGATAGCGGGAGATCCACAGATACGCAGTATTTT. Encoded protein: CASSPLDSGRSTDTQYF.

This clone was detected only a few times. The chain carries TRBV6-5 and TRBJ1-1; D unclear. Germline-derived CDR1 and CDR2 are MNHEY and SVGAGI. V shed 0 bases and J shed 5 bases, with 7 bases lying between them. The CDR3 loop spans 13 amino acids. The CDR3 DNA follows: TGTGCCAGCAGTTACTCGGGCAGTACTGAAGCTTTCTTT. This encodes CASSYSGSTEAFF.

In this sample, this clone turned up a few times. The rearrangement links TRBV19 to TRBJ2-7; possible D gene TRBD2, 6 bases. This CDR3 spans 16 amino acids. Trimming shortened V by 5 bases and J by 3 bases, and 20 bases separated the two germline ends. Germline values: CDR1 LNHDA, CDR2 SQIVND (reference sequence). The CDR3 coding sequence is TGTGCCAGTAGTCTAAAGGGACTCGAATGGGGCTACGAGCAGTACTTC. Amino acid sequence: CASSLKGLEWGYEQYF. The variable domain in full, with the rest retrieved from reference TRBV19 and TRBJ2-7, is DGGITQSPKYLFRKEGQNVTLSCEQNLNHDAMYWYRQDPGQGLRLIYYSQIVNDFQKGDIAEGYSVSREKKESFPLTVTSAQKNPTAFYLCASSLKGLEWGYEQYFGPGTRLTVT.

The genes are TRBV6-4 and TRBJ2-3, with D possibly being TRBD2 (5 bases). The V end lost 7 bases, the J end lost 1 base, and 9 bases lay between the germline ends. The length of the CDR3 is 13 residues. Germline V CDR1 and CDR2: MRHNA, SNTAGT. The CDR3 reads CASIGLRTDTQYF. The CDR3 bases are TGTGCCAGCATCGGACTTCGCACAGATACGCAGTATTTT.

V is TRBV9 and J is TRBJ1-4, with 7 bases fitting TRBD1. Germline V gene data show CDR1 as SGDLS and CDR2 as YYNGEE. V was clipped by 4 bases and J by 2 bases; unmatched bases: 5. The CDR3 contains 15 residues. The chain's CDR3 is CASSPTGTTNEKLFF. Written as DNA, the CDR3 is TGTGCCAGCAGCCCGACAGGGACGACTAATGAAAAACTGTTTTTT.

The genes are TRBV7-2 and TRBJ2-7; D not resolved. The CDR3 is 15 residues long. The germline gives CDR1 SGHTA, CDR2 FQGNSA. V lost 1 base and J 0 bases, leaving 10 bases between the germline ends. The CDR3 region has the DNA TGTGCCAGCAGCTTAGGCGCGGTTGCCTCCTACGAGCAGTACTTC. It yields the protein CASSLGAVASYEQYF.

The rearrangement links TRBV5-6 to TRBJ1-1, with 8 bases that match TRBD1. The CDR3 extends over 14 amino acids. Germline assignment: CDR1 SGHDT and CDR2 YYEEEE. V was clipped by 2 bases and J by 6 bases; unmatched bases: 6. The CDR3 nucleotides read TGTGCCAGCAGCTTTTCAGGGGGCGTTTCTGAAGCTTTCTTT. This codes for CASSFSGGVSEAFF.

The chain has TRBV29-1 and TRBJ2-1; D gene unclear. The CDR3 totals 12 residues. CDR1 SQVTM and CDR2 ANQGSEA come from the germline V gene. Trimming left V 7 bases short and J 3 bases short, with 10 bases between. The DNA for the CDR3 is TGCAGCGCCCTGAGAGGCTACAATGAGCAGTTCTTC. It yields the protein CSALRGYNEQFF.